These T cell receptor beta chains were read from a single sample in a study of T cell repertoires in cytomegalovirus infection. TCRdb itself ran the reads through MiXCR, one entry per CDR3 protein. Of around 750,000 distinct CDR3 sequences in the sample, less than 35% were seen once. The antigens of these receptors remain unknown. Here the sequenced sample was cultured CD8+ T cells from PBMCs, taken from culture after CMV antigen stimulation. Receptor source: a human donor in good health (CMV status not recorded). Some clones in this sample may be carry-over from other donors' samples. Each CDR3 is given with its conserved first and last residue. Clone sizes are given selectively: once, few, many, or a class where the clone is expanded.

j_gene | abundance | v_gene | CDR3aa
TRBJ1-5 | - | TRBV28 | CASSLFRGEDNQPQHF
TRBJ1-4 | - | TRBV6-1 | CASSELGREGKLFF
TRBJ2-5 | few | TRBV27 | CASSGSPWGAKETQYF
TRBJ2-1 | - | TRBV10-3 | CAIRGTSEQFF
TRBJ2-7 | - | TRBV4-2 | CASSQLIGSGGEQYF
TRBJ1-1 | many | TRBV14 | CASSHARYTEAFF
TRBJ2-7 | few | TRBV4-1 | CASSPLGTSLYEQYF
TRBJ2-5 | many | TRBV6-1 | CASPPDGQETQYF
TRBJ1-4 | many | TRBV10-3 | CAISEQGATNEKLFF
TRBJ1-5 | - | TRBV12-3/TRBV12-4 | CASSLTGQGPYSNQPQHF
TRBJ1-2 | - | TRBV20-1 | CSARVRYYGYTF
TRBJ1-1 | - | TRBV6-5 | CASRTSNTEAFF
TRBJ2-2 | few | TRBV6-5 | CASSYSTTGRGGELFF
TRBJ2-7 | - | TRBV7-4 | CASSGGIGYEQYF
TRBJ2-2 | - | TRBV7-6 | CASRAPSPGEPPRSTGELFF
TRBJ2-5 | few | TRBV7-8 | CASSLYAGGTQETQYF
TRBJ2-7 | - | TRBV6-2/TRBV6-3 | CASSYSARDPEQYF
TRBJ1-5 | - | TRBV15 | CATSREMPSRGINQPQHF
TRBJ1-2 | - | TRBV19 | CASSSTEVYGYTF
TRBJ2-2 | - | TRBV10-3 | CATHNYGQRNSNTGELFF
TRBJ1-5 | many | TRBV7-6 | CASSAGTGNQPQHF
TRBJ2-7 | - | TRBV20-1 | CSARDFRISYEQYF
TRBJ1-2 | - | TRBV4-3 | CASSPQGVGLDYGYTF
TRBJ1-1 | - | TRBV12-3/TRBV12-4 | CASSLALYTEAFF
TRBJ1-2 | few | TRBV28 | CASSYPQGPLDYGYTF
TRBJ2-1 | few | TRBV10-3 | CAISESGGGEFF
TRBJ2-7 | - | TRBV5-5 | CASSLGRAPSGYEQYF
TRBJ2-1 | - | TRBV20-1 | CSARKGRINEQFF
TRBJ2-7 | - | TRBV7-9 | CASSPSRGRHEQYF
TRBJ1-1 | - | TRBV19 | CASSTGQGGGIAFF
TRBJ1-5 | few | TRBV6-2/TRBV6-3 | CASSNDLRGYSNQPQHF
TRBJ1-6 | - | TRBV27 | CASRDRGRSWNSPLHF
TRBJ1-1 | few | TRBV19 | CASSIRTASEAFF
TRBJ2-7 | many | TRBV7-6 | CASSSPDRGLGEQYF
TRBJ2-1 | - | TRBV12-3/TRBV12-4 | CASGFLAGGHHNEQFF
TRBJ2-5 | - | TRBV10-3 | CAIRKKRGAQETQYF
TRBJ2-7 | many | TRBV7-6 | CASSTGESYEQYF